This T cell receptor (beta chain) was obtained from a study of T-cell reconstitution after alpha-beta-depleted transplantation in children. CDR1 and CDR2 from the germline V gene are MNHNS and SASEGT. V was pared by 4 bases and J by 7 bases, with 9 bases of the junction left unmatched. The CDR3 is 14 amino acids. Unique molecular identifiers were built into the TCRbeta library. MiXCR, applied by TCRdb to the PCR reads, yields one record per CDR3 protein. The sample yields some 250,000 distinct CDR3 sequences, 9.5% to 15% seen once. This sequence was found in a human donor who donated a stem cell graft to a child with acute lymphoblastic leukemia. J is TRBJ2-5 and V is TRBV6-1; TRBD1 matches at 7 bases. Here the sequenced sample was PBMCs from the stem cell graft donor, taken from the stem cell graft. The CDR3 loop is CASSGRQGEGTQYF. Here the CDR3 DNA reads TGTGCCAGCAGTGGGAGACAGGGAGAAGGGACCCAGTACTTC.